This T cell receptor (beta chain) appears in the sequencing data of a study of blood T cell repertoires in COVID-19. Across the study: The study drew acute and convalescent COVID-19 samples from the United States, Italy and Spain. In each case, the material was cDNA or gDNA derived from T cells, B-cell-depleted T cells, or PBMCs.

Germline V lookup: CDR1 SGHTA, CDR2 FQGTGA. This CDR3 region has 17 residues. Trimming removed 4 bases from V and 2 bases from J; junction bases left unmatched: 10. In the original processing: Estimated nucleated cell counts came from reference gene primer amplification. Profiled with immunoSEQ multiplex PCR; TCRdb holds only in-frame clones, not every one. V, J and clone size are taken as reported in that table, and D and trimming were inferred from the DNA itself. The sample has 120,000 to 150,000 clones, approximately 82% seen once. The chain is built from TRBV7-3 and TRBJ2-2; 7 bases agree with TRBD1. The receptor's source is a human donor in a cohort sampled during active COVID-19. The sample comprised peripheral blood. CDR3 region: CASSSPDDRVNTGELFF. In nucleotides, the CDR3 is TGTGCCAGCAGCTCCCCCGACGACAGGGTCAACACCGGGGAGCTGTTTTTT.